The 32 T cell receptor beta chains below come from one sample, sequenced in a study of T-cell reconstitution after alpha-beta-depleted transplantation in children. Preparation of the TCRbeta library used unique molecular identifiers. One entry per CDR3 protein results from TCRdb running MiXCR on the PCR reads. Among about 1,000,000 distinct CDR3 sequences, roughly 29% were seen once, and the ten largest hold under 30%. Here the sequenced sample was PBMCs, mostly from graft donor cells, taken 360 days after TCRalphabeta/CD19-depleted stem cell transplant. The receptors were gathered from a boy under two years old who had a stem cell transplant for SCID, so the T cells may come from the graft donor.

This rearrangement joins TRBV10-3 to TRBJ2-7; 9 bases fit TRBD2. J lost 1 base, V lost 10 bases, and 11 bases had no gene match. This CDR3 has 15 amino acids. Looked up from germline, CDR1 is ENHRY and CDR2 is SYGVKD. CDR3 in amino acids: CATRFSTSGSYEQYF. In nucleotides, the CDR3 is TGTGCCACCAGATTTTCGACTAGCGGATCCTACGAGCAGTACTTC.

V usage is TRBV5-1 and J usage is TRBJ1-1, with unresolved D. Germline-derived CDR1 and CDR2 are SGHRS and YFSETQ. This CDR3 is built from 13 residues. The V gene lost 4 bases and the J gene lost 4 bases, with 11 bases spanning the gap. CDR3 DNA sequence: TGCGCCAGCAGCCCGTACGCCCGCACTGAAGCTTTCTTT. This codes for CASSPYARTEAFF.

The CDR3 DNA reads as TGCGCCAGCAGCCCGGGACAGGCTCCCTCTGGAAACACCATATATTTT. It codes for CASSPGQAPSGNTIYF. The rearrangement links TRBV5-1 to TRBJ1-3; TRBD1 matches 8 bases. Germline CDR1 and CDR2: SGHRS and YFSETQ. The CDR3 totals 16 residues. The V and J ends lost 4 bases and 0 bases, in that order; junction bases with no gene match: 6. The full variable domain, in which reference TRBV5-1 and TRBJ1-3 provide the parts outside the CDR3, is KAGVTQTPRYLIKTRGQQVTLSCSPISGHRSVSWYQQTPGQGLQFLFEYFSETQRNKGNFPGRFSGRQFSNSRSEMNVSTLELGDSALYLCASSPGQAPSGNTIYFGEGSWLTVV.

This clonotype has only a few counts. The chain carries TRBV5-1 and TRBJ2-7, with D tentatively TRBD1 or TRBD2 (5 bases each). The CDR3 is made up of 15 amino acids. Trimming pared 1 base from V and 3 bases from J, leaving 14 bases between. Germline CDR1 SGHRS, CDR2 YFSETQ. CDR3 sequence (DNA): TGCGCCAGCAGCTTGATACCCGGGACCAACTACGAGCAGTACTTC. Its translation is CASSLIPGTNYEQYF.

The chain links TRBV18 to TRBJ2-1; TRBD1 or TRBD2 may be the D gene (5 bases each). The CDR3 loop spans 16 amino acids. V lost 3 bases, J lost 0 bases, and 12 bases lay in between. Germline values: CDR1 KGHSH, CDR2 LQKENI. The CDR3 bases are TGTGCCAGCTCACCGGGGCGGGCAAGCTCCTACAATGAGCAGTTCTTC. Translating it yields CASSPGRASSYNEQFF.

This clonotype occurred a few times. The chain is built from TRBV27 and TRBJ2-2; the D gene is possibly TRBD1 (6 bases). V was cut by 3 bases and J by 6 bases, with 11 bases left in between. From germline, CDR1 is MNHEY and CDR2 SMNVEV (reference sequence). The CDR3 length is 14 residues. The CDR3 protein is CASSFRTVSGELFF. Here the CDR3 DNA reads TGTGCCAGCAGTTTTAGGACAGTCTCCGGGGAGCTGTTTTTT.

In DNA form, the CDR3 reads TGCAGCGTTGAGGGCCTGGAGGGGCGCTCCTACGAGCAGTACTTC. Residues: CSVEGLEGRSYEQYF. This chain links TRBV29-1 with TRBJ2-7, with D possibly matching TRBD2 (6 bases). The CDR3 sequence is 15 residues long. The V gene lost 3 bases and the J gene lost 0 bases, with 15 bases spanning the gap. Germline V gives CDR1 SQVTM, CDR2 ANQGSEA.

In DNA form, the CDR3 reads TGCGCCAGCAGCACTTACGGAGCTAGCGGGAGAAATGAGCAGTTCTTC. It is translated as CASSTYGASGRNEQFF. This chain joins TRBV5-1 and TRBJ2-1; 10 bases agree with TRBD2. The length of the CDR3 is 16 residues. V gave up 4 bases and J gave up 7 bases; unmatched junction bases: 11. Germline V gives CDR1 SGHRS, CDR2 YFSETQ. The full variable domain, its missing parts supplied by reference TRBV5-1 and TRBJ2-1, is KAGVTQTPRYLIKTRGQQVTLSCSPISGHRSVSWYQQTPGQGLQFLFEYFSETQRNKGNFPGRFSGRQFSNSRSEMNVSTLELGDSALYLCASSTYGASGRNEQFFGPGTRLTVL.

This clonotype was counted a few times. This chain links TRBV9 with TRBJ1-2; unclear D gene. Trimming shortened V by 0 bases and J by 0 bases, and 9 bases separated the two germline ends. CDR1 is SGDLS and CDR2 is YYNGEE in the germline V gene. This CDR3 spans 15 amino acids. CDR3 protein: CASSVGEGPNYGYTF. CDR3 DNA: TGTGCCAGCAGCGTAGGTGAGGGCCCTAACTATGGCTACACCTTC.

There are a few counts of this clonotype. The chain links TRBV7-3 to TRBJ2-1, with TRBD2 as a possible D gene (6 bases). Germline CDR1 and CDR2: SGHTA and FQGTGA. V lost 0 bases and J 8 bases, leaving 14 bases between the germline ends. The CDR3 totals 15 residues. For the CDR3, the DNA is TGTGCCAGCAGCTTAACAGGGCTAGCGATGGATGAGCAGTTCTTC. Translating it yields CASSLTGLAMDEQFF.

V gene TRBV20-1 combines with J gene TRBJ1-4, with D unresolved. Germline CDR1 DFQATT, CDR2 SNEGSKA (reference sequence). This CDR3 contains 14 residues. Trimming stripped 1 base from V and 5 bases from J, with 11 bases between. In DNA, the CDR3 is TGCAGTGCTAGAGGGGATACCCGGAATGAAAAACTGTTTTTT. Its translation: CSARGDTRNEKLFF.

This clonotype appeared a few times. V usage is TRBV11-2 and J usage is TRBJ1-3, with D uncertain. Germline V gives CDR1 SGHAT, CDR2 FQNNGV. The germline V and J ends were trimmed by 6 bases and 2 bases, with 14 bases remaining between them. The CDR3 length is 15 residues. The CDR3 bases are TGTGCCAGCAGACCTAGCCGGGTTCCTGGAAACACCATATATTTT. Protein sequence: CASRPSRVPGNTIYF.

Concerning this clonotype itself: This CDR3 is missing its conserved last phenylalanine or tryptophan, likely due to a read error. No DNA is shown, since the ends of the CDR3 on it are uncertain; the CDR3 is the one TCRdb lists. This rearrangement joins TRBV21-1 to TRBJ2-1; TRBD1 reflects the table's D call only, with no check against the DNA. TRBV21-1 is classified as a pseudogene. The CDR3 length is 16 residues, termini included. Here the CDR3 reads CASSKVGSARDNEQFC.

This chain uses TRBV5-1 with TRBJ2-3; D could derive from TRBD1 or TRBD2 (6 bases each). This CDR3 contains 17 residues. Looked up from germline, CDR1 is SGHRS and CDR2 is YFSETQ. Trimming cost V 4 bases and J 3 bases, with 21 bases left between them. The CDR3 here is CASSHISVLGGTDTQYF. CDR3 sequence (DNA): TGCGCCAGCAGCCATATTAGCGTTCTAGGGGGGACAGATACGCAGTATTTT.

The rearrangement uses TRBV6-2 or TRBV6-3 and TRBJ1-1, with D possibly matching TRBD1 (6 bases). The CDR3 extends over 14 amino acids. Trimming left V 7 bases short and J 1 base short, with 13 bases between. Germline-derived CDR1 and CDR2 are MNHEY and SVGEGT. CDR3 nucleotide sequence: TGTGCCAGCATCCACAGGGATGAGAACACTGAAGCTTTCTTT. Translated: CASIHRDENTEAFF.

This clonotype was counted between two and nine times. The gene calls are TRBV18 and TRBJ1-5; D unresolved. This CDR3 is 13 amino acids long. CDR1 and CDR2 (germline): KGHSH, LQKENI. The V end was cut by 2 bases, the J end by 6 bases, with 8 bases between. The CDR3 reads CASSPIGSQPQHF. The CDR3 DNA sequence: TGTGCCAGCTCACCAATAGGAAGTCAGCCCCAGCATTTT.

There are a few counts of this clonotype. This chain connects TRBV28 to TRBJ2-7, with TRBD2 identical over 7 bases. CDR1 and CDR2 from the germline V gene are MDHEN and SYDVKM. CDR3 length: 14 residues. The J segment lost 2 bases and the V segment lost 3 bases, leaving 4 bases of the junction unmatched. This CDR3 is CASSFWAGAYEQYF. In DNA form, the CDR3 reads TGTGCCAGCAGTTTCTGGGCGGGGGCCTACGAGCAGTACTTC.

This chain connects TRBV28 to TRBJ1-5; 9 nucleotides align to TRBD1. V shed 5 bases and J 4 bases; nucleotides not matched to a gene: 6. The CDR3 is 15 amino acids. The germline CDR1 and CDR2 sequences are MDHEN and SYDVKM. This CDR3 reads CASSIPGTGNQPQHF. The DNA for the CDR3 is TGTGCCAGCAGTATCCCCGGGACAGGGAATCAGCCCCAGCATTTT.

This clonotype was seen more than once but under ten times. This chain uses TRBV12-3 or TRBV12-4 with TRBJ2-1; 8 bases line up with TRBD1. CDR3 size: 13 residues. Trimming removed 9 bases from V and 3 bases from J; junction bases left unmatched: 4. CDR3 sequence (DNA): TGTGCCAGTCGGACAGGGCGCTACAATGAGCAGTTCTTC. It translates to CASRTGRYNEQFF.

The chain employs TRBV18 and TRBJ2-7; 7 bases match TRBD2. Germline V gene lookup returns CDR1 KGHSH and CDR2 LQKENI. This CDR3 is built from 14 residues. The trim removed 4 bases at V and 3 bases at J, leaving 6 bases unmatched. In nucleotides, the CDR3 is TGTGCCAGCTCACAAGCAGCGGGAAACTACGAGCAGTACTTC. Translation: CASSQAAGNYEQYF.

The chain employs TRBV6-2 or TRBV6-3 and TRBJ1-1; D might be TRBD1 (5 bases). Germline CDR1 MNHEY, CDR2 SVGEGT. The CDR3 covers 13 residues. Trimming shortened V by 5 bases and J by 10 bases, and 17 bases separated the two germline ends. The chain's CDR3 is CASSATDPVGAFF. CDR3 in DNA: TGTGCCAGCAGTGCGACAGACCCCGTGGGAGCTTTCTTT.

This clonotype was counted between two and nine times. This rearrangement joins TRBV12-3 or TRBV12-4 to TRBJ1-1; 8 bases line up with TRBD1. The junction had 6 bases not matched to a gene; V was cut back by 5 bases and J by 1 base. There are 15 residues in the CDR3. CDR3: CASSPRTGKNTEAFF. The CDR3 DNA sequence: TGTGCCAGCAGTCCTAGGACAGGGAAGAACACTGAAGCTTTCTTT.

The sample holds a few counts of this clonotype. The gene calls are TRBV5-1 and TRBJ2-1; TRBD2 aligns across 16 bases. Germline lookup yields CDR1 SGHRS and CDR2 YFSETQ. The ends lost 3 bases at V and 4 bases at J; junction bases unmatched: 1. The CDR3 is made up of 16 amino acids. In DNA form, the CDR3 reads TGCGCCAGCAGCTGGGGACTAGCGGGGGGGTACAATGAGCAGTTCTTC. This encodes CASSWGLAGGYNEQFF. Drawing the rest from reference TRBV5-1 and TRBJ2-1, the complete variable domain is KAGVTQTPRYLIKTRGQQVTLSCSPISGHRSVSWYQQTPGQGLQFLFEYFSETQRNKGNFPGRFSGRQFSNSRSEMNVSTLELGDSALYLCASSWGLAGGYNEQFFGPGTRLTVL.

The chain combines TRBV10-3 with TRBJ2-3; 8 bases map to TRBD2. The junction had 3 bases not matched to a gene; V was cut back by 10 bases and J by 6 bases. Germline CDR1 ENHRY, CDR2 SYGVKD. This CDR3 comprises 11 residues. CDR3 bases: TGTGCCACGCGGGGGGTGGATACGCAGTATTTT. It codes for CATRGVDTQYF.

The CDR3 reads CASSLDETYEQYF. CDR3 DNA sequence: TGTGCCAGCAGTTTGGACGAAACCTACGAGCAGTACTTC. The genes are TRBV28 and TRBJ2-7; D ambiguous. The germline V gene encodes CDR1 MDHEN and CDR2 SYDVKM. CDR3 size: 13 residues. V lost 3 bases to trimming and J lost 2 bases, with 8 bases between them. The whole variable domain, remainder taken from reference TRBV28 and TRBJ2-7, is DVKVTQSSRYLVKRTGEKVFLECVQDMDHENMFWYRQDPGLGLRLIYFSYDVKMKEKGDIPEGYSVSREKKERFSLILESASTNQTSMYLCASSLDETYEQYFGPGTRLTVT.

The rearrangement joins TRBV20-1 to TRBJ1-1, with D possibly matching TRBD1 (6 bases). Germline V lookup: CDR1 DFQATT, CDR2 SNEGSKA (reference sequence). There are 13 residues in the CDR3. The germline V and J ends were trimmed by 5 bases and 1 base, with 11 bases remaining between them. CDR3 coding DNA: TGCAGTGCTCGCAGGGGCCAGAACACTGAAGCTTTCTTT. It encodes CSARRGQNTEAFF.

This clonotype has only a few counts. The J gene is TRBJ1-1, the V gene TRBV20-1; TRBD1 aligns across 7 bases. This CDR3 is 15 amino acids long. CDR1 is DFQATT, CDR2 SNEGSKA, per germline (reference sequence). V gave up 3 bases and J gave up 1 base; unmatched junction bases: 8. For the CDR3, the DNA is TGCAGTGCTAGTCTCCAGGGGACAGCGAACACTGAAGCTTTCTTT. As protein: CSASLQGTANTEAFF.

The chain recombines TRBV28 with TRBJ1-1; D not resolved. The germline gives CDR1 MDHEN, CDR2 SYDVKM. CDR3 length equals 15 residues. Trimming shortened V by 7 bases and J by 3 bases, and 18 bases separated the two germline ends. The CDR3 DNA sequence: TGTGCCAGCATAAGTCCTGGCTCGCCGGACACTGAAGCTTTCTTT. Translation gives CASISPGSPDTEAFF. Combining the CDR3 with reference TRBV28 and TRBJ1-1 gives the whole variable domain DVKVTQSSRYLVKRTGEKVFLECVQDMDHENMFWYRQDPGLGLRLIYFSYDVKMKEKGDIPEGYSVSREKKERFSLILESASTNQTSMYLCASISPGSPDTEAFFGQGTRLTVV.

The chain couples TRBV12-5 to TRBJ1-4; the D gene is possibly TRBD1 (5 bases). Germline CDR1 reads LGHNT; CDR2 reads FRNRAP. Between the trimmed V and J ends, which lost 3 bases and 6 bases, there was a span of 11 bases. This CDR3 is 14 amino acids long. The CDR3 spells CASGLGRVYEKLFF. The CDR3 nucleotides are TGTGCTAGTGGTTTAGGCAGGGTATATGAAAAACTGTTTTTT.

The gene calls are TRBV5-1 and TRBJ2-1; D might be TRBD1 (6 bases). The V gene lost 2 bases and the J gene lost 6 bases, with 24 bases spanning the gap. The CDR3 consists of 18 residues. Germline lookup yields CDR1 SGHRS and CDR2 YFSETQ. The DNA of the CDR3 is TGCGCCAGCAGCTTCAGGATCCGACCGGGACAAAGGGGCAATGAGCAGTTCTTC. Translation gives CASSFRIRPGQRGNEQFF.

The rearrangement uses TRBV2 and TRBJ2-1; D assignment may be TRBD1 or TRBD2 (5 bases each). This CDR3 region has 16 residues. Germline lookup yields CDR1 SNHLY and CDR2 FYNNEI. V shed 2 bases and J shed 2 bases, with 13 bases lying between them. In nucleotides, the CDR3 is TGTGCCAGCAGTGAACTAGCAGGGTTCCCCTACAATGAGCAGTTCTTC. This sequence encodes CASSELAGFPYNEQFF.

This clonotype was detected only a few times. This chain links TRBV7-2 with TRBJ2-1; TRBD2 matches 8 bases. Looked up from germline, CDR1 is SGHTA and CDR2 is FQGNSA. The CDR3 consists of 16 residues. The V segment lost 0 bases and the J segment 6 bases; nucleotides outside the gene matches: 7. Here the CDR3 reads CASSLAFRSGGNEQFF. In DNA form, the CDR3 reads TGTGCCAGCAGCTTAGCCTTCCGGAGCGGGGGCAATGAGCAGTTCTTC.